Listed here is a single TCR beta chain. Some clones are missing from TCRdb's copy, which holds only in-frame ones; the method was immunoSEQ multiplex PCR. The sample has approximately 240,000 clones, 87% seen once. The sample belongs to a study of blood T cell repertoires in COVID-19. The sequence was obtained from a young woman who had recovered from COVID-19. The sequencing sample was made of peripheral blood.

CDR3 region: CASSSRGTGGNIQYF. CDR3 in DNA: TGTGCCAGCAGTTCCCGTGGGACAGGTGGAAACATTCAGTACTTC. The chain employs TRBV27 and TRBJ2-4; 8 positions agree with TRBD1. V lost 4 bases, J lost 6 bases, and 8 bases stayed unmatched. The CDR3 is made up of 15 amino acids. Germline CDR1 reads MNHEY; CDR2 reads SMNVEV (reference sequence).